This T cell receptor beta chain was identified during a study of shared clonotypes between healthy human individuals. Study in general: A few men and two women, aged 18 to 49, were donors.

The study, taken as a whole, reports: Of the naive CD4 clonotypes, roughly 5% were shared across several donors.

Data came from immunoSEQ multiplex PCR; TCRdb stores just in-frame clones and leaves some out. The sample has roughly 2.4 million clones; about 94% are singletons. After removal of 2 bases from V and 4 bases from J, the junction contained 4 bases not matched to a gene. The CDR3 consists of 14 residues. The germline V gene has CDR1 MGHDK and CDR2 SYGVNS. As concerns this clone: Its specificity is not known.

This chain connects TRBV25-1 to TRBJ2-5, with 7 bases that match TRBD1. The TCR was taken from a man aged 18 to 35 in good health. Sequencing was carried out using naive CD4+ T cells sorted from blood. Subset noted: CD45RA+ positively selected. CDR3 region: CASSERTGVETQYF. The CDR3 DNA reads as TGTGCCAGCAGTGAACGGACAGGTGTAGAGACCCAGTACTTC.